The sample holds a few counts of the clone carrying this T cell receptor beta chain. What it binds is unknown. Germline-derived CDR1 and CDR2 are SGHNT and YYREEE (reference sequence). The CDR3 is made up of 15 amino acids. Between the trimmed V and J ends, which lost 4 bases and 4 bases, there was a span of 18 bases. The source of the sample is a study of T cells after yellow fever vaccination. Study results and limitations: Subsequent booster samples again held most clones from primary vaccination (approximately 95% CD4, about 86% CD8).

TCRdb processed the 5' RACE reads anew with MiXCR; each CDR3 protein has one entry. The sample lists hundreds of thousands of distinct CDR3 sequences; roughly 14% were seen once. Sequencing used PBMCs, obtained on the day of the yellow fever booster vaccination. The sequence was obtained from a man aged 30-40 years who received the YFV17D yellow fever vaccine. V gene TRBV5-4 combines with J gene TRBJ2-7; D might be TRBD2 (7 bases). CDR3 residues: CASSLRGGQLYEQYF. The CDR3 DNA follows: TGTGCCAGCAGCCTGAGGGGGGGGCAACTATACGAGCAGTACTTC.